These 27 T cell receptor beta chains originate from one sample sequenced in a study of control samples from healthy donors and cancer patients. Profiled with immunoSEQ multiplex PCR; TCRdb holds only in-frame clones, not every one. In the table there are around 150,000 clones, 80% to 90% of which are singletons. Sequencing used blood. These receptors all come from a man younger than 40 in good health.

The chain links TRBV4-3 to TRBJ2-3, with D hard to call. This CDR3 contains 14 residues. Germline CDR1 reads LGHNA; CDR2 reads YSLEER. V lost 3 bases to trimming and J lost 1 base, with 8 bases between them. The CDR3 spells CASSQGWGTDTQYF. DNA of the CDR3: TGCGCCAGCAGCCAGGGGTGGGGCACAGATACGCAGTATTTT.

CDR3 sequence reads: CASSLPGQGFTEAFF. CDR3 sequence (DNA): TGCGCCAGCAGTCTACCGGGACAGGGGTTTACTGAAGCTTTCTTT. The chain recombines TRBV4-1 with TRBJ1-1; 10 nucleotides align to TRBD1. Trimming cost V 6 bases and J 5 bases; bases outside gene matches: 9. This CDR3 is built from 15 residues. Germline-derived CDR1 and CDR2 are MGHRA and YSYEKL.

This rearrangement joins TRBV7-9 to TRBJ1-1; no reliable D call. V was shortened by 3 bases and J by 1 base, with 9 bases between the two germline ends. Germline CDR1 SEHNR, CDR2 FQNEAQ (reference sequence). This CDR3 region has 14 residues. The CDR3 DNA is TGTGCCAGCAGCTTGACCGGGTCGAACACTGAAGCTTTCTTT. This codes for CASSLTGSNTEAFF.

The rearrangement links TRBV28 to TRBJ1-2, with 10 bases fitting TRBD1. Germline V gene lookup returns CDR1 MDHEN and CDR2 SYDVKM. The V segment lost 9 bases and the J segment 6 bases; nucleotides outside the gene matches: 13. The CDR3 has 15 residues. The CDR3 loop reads CASLLRDRGIDGYTF. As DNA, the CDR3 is TGTGCCAGTCTCCTACGGGACAGGGGAATCGATGGCTACACCTTC.

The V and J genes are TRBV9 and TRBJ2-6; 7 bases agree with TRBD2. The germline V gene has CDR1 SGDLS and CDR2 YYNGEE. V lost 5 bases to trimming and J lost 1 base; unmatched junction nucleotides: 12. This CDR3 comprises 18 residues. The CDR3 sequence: CASRKEAGALSGANVLTF. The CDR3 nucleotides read TGTGCCAGCAGAAAGGAGGCGGGAGCTCTATCTGGGGCCAACGTCCTGACTTTC.

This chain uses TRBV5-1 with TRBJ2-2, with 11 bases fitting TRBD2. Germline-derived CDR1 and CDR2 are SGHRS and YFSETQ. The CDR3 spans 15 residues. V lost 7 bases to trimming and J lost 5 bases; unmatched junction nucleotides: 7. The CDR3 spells CASSPTSGITGELFF. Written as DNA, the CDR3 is TGCGCCAGCTCGCCGACTAGCGGGATAACCGGGGAGCTGTTTTTT.

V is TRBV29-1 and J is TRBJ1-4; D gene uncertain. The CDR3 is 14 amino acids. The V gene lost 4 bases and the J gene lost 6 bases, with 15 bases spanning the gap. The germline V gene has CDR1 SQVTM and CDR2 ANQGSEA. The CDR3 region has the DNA TGCAGCGTTGTTTCTTCGGGTCGGGATGAAAAACTGTTTTTT. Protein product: CSVVSSGRDEKLFF. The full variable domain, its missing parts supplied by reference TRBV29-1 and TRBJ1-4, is SAVISQKPSRDICQRGTSLTIQCQVDSQVTMMFWYRQQPGQSLTLIATANQGSEATYESGFVIDKFPISRPNLTFSTLTVSNMSPEDSSIYLCSVVSSGRDEKLFFGSGTQLSVL.

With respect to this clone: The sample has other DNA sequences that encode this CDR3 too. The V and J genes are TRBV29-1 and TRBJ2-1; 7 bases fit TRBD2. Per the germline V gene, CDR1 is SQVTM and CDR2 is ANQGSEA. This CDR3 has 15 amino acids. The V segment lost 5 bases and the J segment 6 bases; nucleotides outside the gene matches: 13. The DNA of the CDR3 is TGCAGCGTTAAGACCTTACTAGCGTCGGTCAATGAGCAGTTCTTC. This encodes CSVKTLLASVNEQFF.

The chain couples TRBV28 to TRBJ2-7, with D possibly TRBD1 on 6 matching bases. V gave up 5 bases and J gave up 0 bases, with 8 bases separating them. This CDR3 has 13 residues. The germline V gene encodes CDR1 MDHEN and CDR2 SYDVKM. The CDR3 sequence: CASSRDNSYEQYF. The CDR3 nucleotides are TGTGCCAGCAGTCGGGACAACTCCTACGAGCAGTACTTC.

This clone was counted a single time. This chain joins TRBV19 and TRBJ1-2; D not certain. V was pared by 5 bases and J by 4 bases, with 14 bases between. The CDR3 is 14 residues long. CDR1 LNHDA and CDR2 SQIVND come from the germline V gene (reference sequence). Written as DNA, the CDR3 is TGTGCCAGTAGTGTTCCCCAGGACTTCTATGGCTACACCTTC. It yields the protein CASSVPQDFYGYTF.

The CDR3 protein is CATSDKGQVGAFF. Written as DNA, the CDR3 is TGTGCCACCAGTGATAAGGGACAGGTTGGAGCTTTCTTT. The chain links TRBV24-1 to TRBJ1-1; 8 nucleotides agree with TRBD1. V lost 3 bases to trimming and J lost 10 bases; unmatched junction nucleotides: 6. The CDR3 sequence is 13 residues long. Germline CDR1 and CDR2: KGHDR and SFDVKD.

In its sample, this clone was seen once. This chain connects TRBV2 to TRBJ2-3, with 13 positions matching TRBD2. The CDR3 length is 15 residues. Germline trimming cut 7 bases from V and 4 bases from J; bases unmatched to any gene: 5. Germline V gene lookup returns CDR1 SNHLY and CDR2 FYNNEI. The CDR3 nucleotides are TGTGCCAGCACCGGGACTAGCGGGGTCCCAGATACGCAGTATTTT. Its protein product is CASTGTSGVPDTQYF. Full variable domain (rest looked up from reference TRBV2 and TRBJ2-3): EPEVTQTPSHQVTQMGQEVILRCVPISNHLYFYWYRQILGQKVEFLVSFYNNEISEKSEIFDDQFSVERPDGSNFTLKIRSTKLEDSAMYFCASTGTSGVPDTQYFGPGTRLTVL.

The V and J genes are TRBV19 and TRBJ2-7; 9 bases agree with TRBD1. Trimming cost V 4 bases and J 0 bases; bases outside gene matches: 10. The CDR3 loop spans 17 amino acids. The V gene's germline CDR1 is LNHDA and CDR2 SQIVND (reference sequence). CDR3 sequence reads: CASSTIPGQGSSYEQYF. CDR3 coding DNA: TGTGCCAGTAGTACAATACCGGGACAGGGTAGCTCCTACGAGCAGTACTTC.

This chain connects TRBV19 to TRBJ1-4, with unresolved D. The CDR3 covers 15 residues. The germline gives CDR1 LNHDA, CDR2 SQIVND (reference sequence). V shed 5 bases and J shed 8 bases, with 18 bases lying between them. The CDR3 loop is CASSSRTFQEEKLFF. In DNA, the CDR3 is TGTGCCAGTAGTTCCCGGACTTTCCAGGAAGAAAAACTGTTTTTT.

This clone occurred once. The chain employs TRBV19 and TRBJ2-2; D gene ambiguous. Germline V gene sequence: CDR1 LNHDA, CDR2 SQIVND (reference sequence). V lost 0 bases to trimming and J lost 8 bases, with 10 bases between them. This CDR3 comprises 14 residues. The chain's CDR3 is CASSIDLWGGELFF. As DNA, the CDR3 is TGTGCCAGTAGTATAGATCTTTGGGGTGGGGAGCTGTTTTTT.

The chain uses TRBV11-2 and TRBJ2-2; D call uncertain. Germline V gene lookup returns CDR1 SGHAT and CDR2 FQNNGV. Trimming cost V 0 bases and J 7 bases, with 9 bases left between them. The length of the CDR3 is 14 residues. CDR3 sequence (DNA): TGTGCCAGCAGCTTAGAACTCGGTATCGGGGAGCTGTTTTTT. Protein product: CASSLELGIGELFF.

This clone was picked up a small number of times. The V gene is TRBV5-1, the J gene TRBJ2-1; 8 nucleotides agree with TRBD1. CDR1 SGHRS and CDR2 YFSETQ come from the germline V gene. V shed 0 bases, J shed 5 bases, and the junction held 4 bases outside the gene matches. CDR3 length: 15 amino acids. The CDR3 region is CASSLEQGGHNEQFF. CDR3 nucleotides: TGCGCCAGCAGCTTGGAACAGGGGGGTCACAATGAGCAGTTCTTC.

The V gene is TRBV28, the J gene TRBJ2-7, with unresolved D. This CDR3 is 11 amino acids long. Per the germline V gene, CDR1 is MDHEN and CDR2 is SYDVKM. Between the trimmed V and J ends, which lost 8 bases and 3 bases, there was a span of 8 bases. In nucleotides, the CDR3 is TGTGCCAGCTCTAATTACTACGAGCAGTACTTC. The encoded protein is CASSNYYEQYF.

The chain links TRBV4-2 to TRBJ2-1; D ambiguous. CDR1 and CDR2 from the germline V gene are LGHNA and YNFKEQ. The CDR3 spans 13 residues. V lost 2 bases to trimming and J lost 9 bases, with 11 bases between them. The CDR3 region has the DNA TGTGCCAGCAGCCAATCCCTGCCCGCTGAGCAGTTCTTC. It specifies CASSQSLPAEQFF.

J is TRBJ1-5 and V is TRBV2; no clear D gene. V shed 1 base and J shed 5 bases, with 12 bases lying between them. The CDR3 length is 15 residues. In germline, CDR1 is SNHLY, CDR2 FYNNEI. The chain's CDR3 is CASSEGVVWDQPQHF. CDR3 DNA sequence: TGTGCCAGCAGTGAAGGGGTGGTTTGGGATCAGCCCCAGCATTTT.

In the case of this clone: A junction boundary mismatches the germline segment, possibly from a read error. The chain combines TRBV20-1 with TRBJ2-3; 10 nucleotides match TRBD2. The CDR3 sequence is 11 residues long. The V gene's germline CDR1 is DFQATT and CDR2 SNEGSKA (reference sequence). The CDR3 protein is CSVRLSGRNHF. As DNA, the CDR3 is TGCAGTGTTCGGCTTAGCGGGAGGAACCATTTT.

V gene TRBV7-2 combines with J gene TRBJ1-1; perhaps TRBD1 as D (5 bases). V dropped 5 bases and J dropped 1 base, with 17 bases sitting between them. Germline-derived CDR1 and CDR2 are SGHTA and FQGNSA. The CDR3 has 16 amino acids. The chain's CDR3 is CASSPGRTSANTEAFF. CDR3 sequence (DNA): TGTGCCAGCAGCCCCGGGAGGACAAGCGCGAACACTGAAGCTTTCTTT.

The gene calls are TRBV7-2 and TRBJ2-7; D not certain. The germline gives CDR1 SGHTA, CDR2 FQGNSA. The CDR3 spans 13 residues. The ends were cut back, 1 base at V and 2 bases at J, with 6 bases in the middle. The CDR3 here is CASSLGGTYEQYF. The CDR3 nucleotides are TGTGCCAGCAGCTTAGGTGGCACCTACGAGCAGTACTTC. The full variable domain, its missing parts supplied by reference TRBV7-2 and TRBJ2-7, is GAGVSQSPSNKVTEKGKDVELRCDPISGHTALYWYRQSLGQGLEFLIYFQGNSAPDKSGLPSDRFSAERTGGSVSTLTIQRTQQEDSAVYLCASSLGGTYEQYFGPGTRLTVT.

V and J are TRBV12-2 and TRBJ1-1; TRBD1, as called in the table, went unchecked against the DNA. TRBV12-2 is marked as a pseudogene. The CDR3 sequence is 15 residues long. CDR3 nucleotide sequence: TGTGCAAGTCGCTTCCATACAACGCTGGTCATTGAAGCTTTCTTT. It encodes CASRFHTTLVIEAFF.

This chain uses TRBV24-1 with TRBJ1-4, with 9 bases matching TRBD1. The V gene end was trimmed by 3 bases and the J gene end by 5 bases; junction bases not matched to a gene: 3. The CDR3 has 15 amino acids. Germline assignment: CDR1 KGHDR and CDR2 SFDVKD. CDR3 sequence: CATSDPGTGNEKLFF. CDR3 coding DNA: TGTGCCACCAGTGATCCCGGGACAGGGAATGAAAAACTGTTTTTT.

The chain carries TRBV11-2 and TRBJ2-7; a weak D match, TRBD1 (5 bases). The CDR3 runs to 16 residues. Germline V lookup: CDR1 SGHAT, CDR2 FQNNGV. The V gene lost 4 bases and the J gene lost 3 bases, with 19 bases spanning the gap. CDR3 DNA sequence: TGTGCCAGCAGCTGGGGCAGGAATGATCGACACTACGAGCAGTACTTC. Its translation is CASSWGRNDRHYEQYF.

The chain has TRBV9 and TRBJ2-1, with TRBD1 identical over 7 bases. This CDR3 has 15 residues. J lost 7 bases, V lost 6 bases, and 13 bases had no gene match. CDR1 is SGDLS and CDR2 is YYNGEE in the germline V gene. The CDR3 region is CASTVFEGQPNEQFF. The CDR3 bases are TGTGCCAGCACCGTCTTCGAGGGACAGCCAAATGAGCAGTTCTTC.